A single sample is the source of the 3 T cell receptor beta chains below, sequenced in a study of cytomegalovirus exposure and HLA in healthy donors. Produced via immunoSEQ multiplex PCR; TCRdb's table is partial and in-frame only. The sample yields roughly 260,000 clones, roughly 89% seen once. Sequenced sample: PBMCs. The receptors stem from a woman between 18 and 29 years old in good health and CMV-seronegative.

The gene calls are TRBV4-3 and TRBJ1-1; TRBD1 matches at 10 bases. CDR1 is LGHNA and CDR2 is YSLEER in the germline V gene. The CDR3 has 16 amino acids. Trimming at V came to 0 bases and at J to 6 bases, leaving 7 bases not matched to a gene. DNA for the CDR3: TGCGCCAGCAGCCAAGACCCGGGACAGGGGACCGCTGAAGCTTTCTTT. As protein: CASSQDPGQGTAEAFF.

The V and J genes are TRBV4-3 and TRBJ2-1; 9 positions agree with TRBD2. After removal of 0 bases from V and 0 bases from J, the junction contained 3 bases not matched to a gene. The germline CDR1 and CDR2 sequences are LGHNA and YSLEER. The length of the CDR3 is 17 residues. The CDR3 DNA sequence: TGCGCCAGCAGCCAAGAGATAGCGGGGGCCTCCTACAATGAGCAGTTCTTC. It codes for CASSQEIAGASYNEQFF.

The genes are TRBV29-1 and TRBJ1-1; weak D call: TRBD1 (5 bases). Germline CDR1 SQVTM, CDR2 ANQGSEA. CDR3 length: 12 amino acids. The V and J ends lost 6 bases and 8 bases respectively, with 16 bases between them. The CDR3: CSVGGHSTEAFF. The CDR3 DNA reads TGCAGCGTGGGCGGACATAGCACGGAAGCTTTCTTT.